The clone carrying this TCR beta chain was picked up many times. Via MiXCR, TCRdb re-called the 5' RACE reads, giving one row per CDR3 protein. The sample includes some 350,000 distinct CDR3 sequences, roughly 6.2% seen only once; the top ten take 15%. Deletions cut 6 bases from V and 5 bases from J, with 10 bases between. Germline CDR1 and CDR2: SGHAT and FQNNGV. The CDR3 contains 12 residues. The data stem from a study of T cells after yellow fever vaccination. Sequencing used PBMCs, obtained 5 days after the yellow fever booster vaccination. The rearrangement joins TRBV11-2 to TRBJ1-1; D gene unclear. This sequence was found in a man aged 25-45 years who received the YFV17D yellow fever vaccine. In DNA form, the CDR3 reads TGTGCCAGCAGTCTAAGGGTTACTGAAGCTTTCTTT. Translation gives CASSLRVTEAFF. The variable domain in full, completed from reference TRBV11-2 and TRBJ1-1, reads EAGVAQSPRYKIIEKRQSVAFWCNPISGHATLYWYQQILGQGPKLLIQFQNNGVVDDSQLPKDRFSAERLKGVDSTLKIQPAKLEDSAVYLCASSLRVTEAFFGQGTRLTVV.